In this sample, the clone carrying this T cell receptor (beta chain) turned up many times. Its specificity is unknown. This entry is derived from a study of human T cells and chemical hapten exposure. Study in general: Sensitization used 2% DPC on 2 cm by 2 cm upper inner arm skin. Small differences in pooled library volume mainly drove the variation in TCR yields per sample.

Noted time point: patch test 2, 6 weeks after DPC sensitization. Treatment here: therapeutic diphenylcyclopropenone sensitization with weekly scalp DPC. TCRdb re-analysed the RACE reads in MiXCR, keeping a single row per CDR3 protein. The repertoire includes over 100,000 distinct CDR3 sequences, about a tenth of them detected once, and around 3% sits in the top ten. Study observations and caveats: The study found expanded TCRs formed significantly more large CDR3 similarity clusters than controls.

Germline V gives CDR1 MGHRA, CDR2 YSYEKL. Trimming removed 0 bases at V and 3 bases at J, with 15 bases between. This CDR3 contains 17 residues. The source material was whole blood, sampled in connection with sensitization to the hapten diphenylcyclopropenone (DPC). The clonotype was recovered from a woman aged 40 to 50 with alopecia areata. Some clones in this sample may be carry-over from other donors' samples. The genes are TRBV4-1 and TRBJ2-1; the D gene is possibly TRBD2 (6 bases). The CDR3 protein is CASSQEPSGTGYNEQFF. In nucleotides, the CDR3 is TGCGCCAGCAGCCAAGAACCAAGTGGGACTGGCTACAATGAGCAGTTCTTC.